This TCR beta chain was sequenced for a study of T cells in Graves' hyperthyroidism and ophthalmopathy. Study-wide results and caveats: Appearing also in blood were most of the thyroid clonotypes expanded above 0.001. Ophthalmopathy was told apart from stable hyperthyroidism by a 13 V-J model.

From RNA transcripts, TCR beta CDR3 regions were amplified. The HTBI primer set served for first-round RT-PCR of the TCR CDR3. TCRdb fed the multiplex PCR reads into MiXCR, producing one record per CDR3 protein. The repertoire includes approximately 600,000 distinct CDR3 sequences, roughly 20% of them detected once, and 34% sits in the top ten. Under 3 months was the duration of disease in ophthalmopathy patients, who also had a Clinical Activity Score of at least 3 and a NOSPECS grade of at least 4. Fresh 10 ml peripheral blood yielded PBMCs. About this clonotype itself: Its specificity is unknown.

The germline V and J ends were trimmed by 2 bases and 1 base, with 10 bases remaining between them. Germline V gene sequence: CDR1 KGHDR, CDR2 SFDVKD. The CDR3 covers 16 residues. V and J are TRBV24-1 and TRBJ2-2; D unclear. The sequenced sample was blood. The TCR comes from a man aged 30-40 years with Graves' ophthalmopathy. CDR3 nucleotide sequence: TGTGCCACCAGTGATTCTGACAAGGTGAACACCGGGGAGCTGTTTTTT. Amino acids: CATSDSDKVNTGELFF.